This entry lists 24 T cell receptor beta chains sequenced from one sample in a study of control samples from healthy donors and cancer patients (dated by TCRdb to 2019 to 2021). Libraries came from the immunoSEQ multiplex PCR assay. In its TCRdb copy, this immuneACCESS table keeps in-frame sequences only and misses some clones. Where compared with another copy, unresolved V genes explain less than half of these, and the others have no known cause. The sample table shows about 150,000 clones, and approximately 93% are seen once. The ten largest clones add up to roughly 5.5% of the sample. The sequenced sample consisted of blood. These receptors originate from a man between 18 and 35 years old in good health.

This chain uses TRBV6-1 with TRBJ2-6; D perhaps matches TRBD1 (6 bases). The CDR3 contains 17 residues. Germline V gene data show CDR1 as MNHNS and CDR2 as SASEGT. With 4 bases removed from V and 2 bases from J, the gap between germline ends came to 15 bases. The DNA of the CDR3 is TGTGCCAGCAGTGTCAGGCAGGGGCGACCTGGGGCCAACGTCCTGACTTTC. Translation gives CASSVRQGRPGANVLTF.

The chain uses TRBV7-9 and TRBJ2-2, with TRBD1 identical over 9 bases. CDR1 SEHNR and CDR2 FQNEAQ come from the germline V gene (reference sequence). Trimming at V came to 5 bases and at J to 1 base, leaving 5 bases not matched to a gene. CDR3 length: 16 residues. CDR3 amino acids: CASSRTGAENTGELFF. The CDR3 nucleotides are TGTGCCAGCAGCCGGACAGGGGCGGAGAACACCGGGGAGCTGTTTTTT.

The V and J genes are TRBV6-6 and TRBJ1-1; no reliable D call. The CDR3 consists of 13 residues. Germline V gene sequence: CDR1 MNHNY, CDR2 SVGAGI (reference sequence). V was shortened by 4 bases and J by 2 bases, with 8 bases between the two germline ends. This CDR3 reads CASSSTLNTEAFF. In DNA form, the CDR3 reads TGTGCCAGCAGTTCGACTTTAAACACTGAAGCTTTCTTT.

The V call is TRBV5-1, the J call TRBJ2-2; 10 nucleotides agree with TRBD2. Germline V gene lookup returns CDR1 SGHRS and CDR2 YFSETQ. The V and J ends lost 6 bases and 1 base, in that order; junction bases with no gene match: 3. The CDR3 covers 15 residues. This CDR3 reads CASTGLALNTGELFF. The CDR3 DNA reads as TGCGCCAGCACGGGACTAGCGCTGAACACCGGGGAGCTGTTTTTT.

The chain recombines TRBV5-4 with TRBJ1-1; TRBD1 is a possible D gene (5 bases). The CDR3 sequence is 12 residues long. V lost 4 bases and J 6 bases, leaving 10 bases between the germline ends. Germline V gene data show CDR1 as SGHNT and CDR2 as YYREEE (reference sequence). This CDR3 is CASSPLGAEAFF. The DNA for the CDR3 is TGTGCCAGCAGCCCTTTAGGGGCTGAAGCTTTCTTT.

The chain carries TRBV27 and TRBJ1-2; D is unresolved. Germline V lookup: CDR1 MNHEY, CDR2 SMNVEV (reference sequence). CDR3 size: 12 residues. V was shortened by 6 bases and J by 8 bases, with 13 bases between the two germline ends. CDR3 bases: TGTGCCAGCAGCGGCAGCCCGAGGGGCTACACCTTC. Translation: CASSGSPRGYTF.

The genes are TRBV28 and TRBJ2-3; TRBD1 matches 7 bases. Germline V lookup: CDR1 MDHEN, CDR2 SYDVKM. This CDR3 has 14 residues. Losses at the gene ends were 4 bases for V and 2 bases for J; bases not matched to a gene: 3. Here the CDR3 reads CASSWDSLTDTQYF. In nucleotides, the CDR3 is TGTGCCAGCAGTTGGGACAGCCTCACAGATACGCAGTATTTT.

V and J are TRBV7-9 and TRBJ1-4; D gene ambiguous. The CDR3 totals 16 residues. V shed 5 bases and J shed 0 bases, with 13 bases lying between them. Germline CDR1 SEHNR, CDR2 FQNEAQ (reference sequence). Written as DNA, the CDR3 is TGTGCCAGCAGCCGTCTCACAGCTGCAACTAATGAAAAACTGTTTTTT. Encoded protein: CASSRLTAATNEKLFF.

The chain carries TRBV13 and TRBJ2-7; no definite D call. In germline, CDR1 is PRHDT, CDR2 FYEKMQ (reference sequence). This CDR3 region has 15 residues. The V and J ends lost 0 bases and 0 bases respectively, with 9 bases between them. The CDR3, as DNA: TGTGCCAGCAGCTTAGGGGCAGGCCACTCCTACGAGCAGTACTTC. It specifies CASSLGAGHSYEQYF.

The chain links TRBV6-2 or TRBV6-3 to TRBJ2-7; TRBD2 is a possible D gene (5 bases). Germline V gene sequence: CDR1 MNHEY, CDR2 SVGEGT. V was clipped by 4 bases and J by 6 bases, with 10 bases between them. This CDR3 comprises 12 residues. The CDR3 sequence: CASSWRPSEQYF. CDR3 sequence (DNA): TGTGCCAGCAGTTGGAGGCCTTCCGAGCAGTACTTC.

V and J are TRBV27 and TRBJ2-7, with TRBD1 matching 7 bases. Unmatched junction bases numbered 7, after V lost 3 bases and J lost 2 bases. Per germline, CDR1 MNHEY and CDR2 SMNVEV (reference sequence). The CDR3 runs to 15 residues. CDR3 sequence reads: CASSLRQGDPYEQYF. CDR3 DNA: TGTGCCAGCAGTTTGCGGCAGGGGGACCCCTACGAGCAGTACTTC.

The chain recombines TRBV28 with TRBJ2-1; perhaps D is TRBD1 or TRBD2 (6 bases each). Germline V lookup: CDR1 MDHEN, CDR2 SYDVKM. V dropped 7 bases and J dropped 0 bases, with 22 bases sitting between them. The CDR3 consists of 18 residues. CDR3 sequence reads: CASNSIQRGVSSYNEQFF. CDR3 in DNA: TGTGCCAGCAATTCAATCCAAAGGGGGGTTAGCTCCTACAATGAGCAGTTCTTC.

The gene calls are TRBV19 and TRBJ2-5; D not resolved. CDR1 is LNHDA and CDR2 is SQIVND in the germline V gene (reference sequence). Trimming shortened V by 5 bases and J by 5 bases, and 12 bases separated the two germline ends. The CDR3 spans 13 residues. The CDR3 loop is CASSRVIGETQYF. The CDR3 DNA sequence: TGTGCCAGTAGTCGAGTTATTGGTGAGACCCAGTACTTC.

Turning to this clone: This specimen includes other DNA sequences encoding the same CDR3. V gene TRBV6-6 combines with J gene TRBJ1-1; no firm D call. Trimming removed 3 bases at V and 4 bases at J, with 9 bases between. The CDR3 sequence is 13 residues long. CDR1 and CDR2 (germline): MNHNY, SVGAGI (reference sequence). CDR3: CASSYERGTEAFF. The CDR3 DNA follows: TGTGCCAGCAGTTATGAGCGGGGCACTGAAGCTTTCTTT.

In DNA, the CDR3 is TGTGCCAGCCTAGGGACAGGGAACACCGGGGAGCTGTTTTTT. Residues: CASLGTGNTGELFF. The chain has TRBV2 and TRBJ2-2, with 8 bases identical to TRBD1. The germline gives CDR1 SNHLY, CDR2 FYNNEI. The CDR3 consists of 14 residues. Losses at the gene ends were 8 bases for V and 1 base for J; bases not matched to a gene: 3.

The chain combines TRBV27 with TRBJ1-6, with D unclear. This CDR3 is 15 amino acids long. V lost 2 bases and J lost 7, with 12 bases in between. Germline CDR1 reads MNHEY; CDR2 reads SMNVEV (reference sequence). CDR3 region: CASSLPASSNSPLHF. The CDR3 DNA follows: TGTGCCAGCAGTTTACCGGCCTCGTCGAATTCACCCCTCCACTTT.

The chain links TRBV19 to TRBJ1-5; D call uncertain. Germline V gives CDR1 LNHDA, CDR2 SQIVND (reference sequence). Trimming stripped 3 bases from V and 9 bases from J, with 15 bases between. The CDR3 is 14 amino acids. The CDR3 region is CASSMIHEVVPQHF. CDR3 DNA: TGTGCCAGTAGTATGATCCACGAAGTCGTGCCCCAGCATTTT.

In this sample, this clone turned up once. This chain connects TRBV9 to TRBJ2-1; 7 bases are a match to TRBD1. Germline loops: CDR1 SGDLS, CDR2 YYNGEE. The ends lost 3 bases at V and 4 bases at J; junction bases unmatched: 4. The CDR3 is 14 residues long. This CDR3 reads CASSAWDSYNEQFF. CDR3 in DNA: TGTGCCAGCAGCGCTTGGGACAGTTACAATGAGCAGTTCTTC.

The V and J genes are TRBV5-1 and TRBJ2-1, with 8 bases that match TRBD2. This CDR3 has 14 residues. CDR1 and CDR2 (germline): SGHRS, YFSETQ. The trim removed 5 bases at V and 8 bases at J, leaving 9 bases unmatched. This CDR3 is CASRSTSGEHEQFF. In DNA, the CDR3 is TGCGCCAGCAGGTCCACTAGCGGCGAGCATGAGCAGTTCTTC.

The chain uses TRBV2 and TRBJ1-1, with D perhaps matching TRBD1 (6 bases). There are 13 residues in the CDR3. Trimming removed 10 bases at V and 1 base at J, with 13 bases between. CDR1 is SNHLY, CDR2 FYNNEI, per germline. CDR3 coding DNA: TGTGCCACTTCCGGACAGCCGAACACTGAAGCTTTCTTT. It specifies CATSGQPNTEAFF.

This clone has just one count. Other DNA sequences within the sample encode an identical CDR3. The V call is TRBV9, the J call TRBJ1-2; the match to TRBD1 covers 12 bases. The length of the CDR3 is 14 residues. Germline V gene sequence: CDR1 SGDLS, CDR2 YYNGEE. Trimming at V came to 2 bases and at J to 8 bases, leaving 4 bases not matched to a gene. This CDR3 reads CASSVGQGARGYTF. The DNA of the CDR3 is TGTGCCAGCAGCGTGGGACAGGGGGCGCGGGGCTACACCTTC.

The chain carries TRBV4-1 and TRBJ2-7; D is perhaps TRBD2 (6 bases). The CDR3 extends over 17 amino acids. Germline V gene lookup returns CDR1 MGHRA and CDR2 YSYEKL. The V end was cut by 5 bases, the J end by 3 bases, with 23 bases between. CDR3 in DNA: TGCGCCAGCAGCTCCGATACTTCCGGGGACGGGGGCTACGAGCAGTACTTC. Amino acids: CASSSDTSGDGGYEQYF.

The chain links TRBV2 to TRBJ2-7; possible D gene TRBD1, 6 bases. V was cut by 3 bases and J by 10 bases, with 7 bases left in between. The CDR3 extends over 10 amino acids. The germline V gene encodes CDR1 SNHLY and CDR2 FYNNEI. In nucleotides, the CDR3 is TGTGCCAGCAGTGAGGGGGCCCAGTACTTC. This sequence encodes CASSEGAQYF.

This chain links TRBV7-2 with TRBJ2-7, with TRBD2 as a possible D gene (5 bases). The germline V gene has CDR1 SGHTA and CDR2 FQGNSA. CDR3 length equals 14 residues. The ends were cut back, 1 base at V and 4 bases at J, with 11 bases in the middle. The CDR3 bases are TGTGCCAGCAGCTTAGTCTTAGGAGGTTACGAGCAGTACTTC. It specifies CASSLVLGGYEQYF.